This TCR beta chain was found in a study of blood T cell repertoires in COVID-19. For the study at large: Nucleic acid was either cDNA or gDNA, and it came from T cells, B-cell-depleted T cells, or PBMCs.

Per the study methods: Reference gene primer amplification gave nucleated cell count estimates. Measured with immunoSEQ multiplex PCR; TCRdb has only the in-frame clones, and not every one. That table gives V, J and clone size, and the DNA gave D and trimming. This sample has tens of thousands of clones, with around 90% found just once. J gave up 0 bases and V 5 bases, and 7 bases lay outside the gene matches. This CDR3 has 16 amino acids. The V gene's germline CDR1 is SGHVS and CDR2 FQNEAQ. Specimen: peripheral blood. The genes are TRBV7-8 and TRBJ2-7; 10 bases agree with TRBD2. This TCR derives from a man aged 45-65 years with acute or convalescent COVID-19. The CDR3 region has the DNA TGTGCCAGCAGCCCTGAAGCGGGGGGGTACTCCTACGAGCAGTACTTC. Protein product: CASSPEAGGYSYEQYF.